This entry concerns a single TCR beta chain. This clonotype was counted a few times. Its cognate antigen has yet to be identified. Per-base quality was not reported, and no clone a single base away is much larger than it. This specimen comes from a study of T cells generated in artificial thymic organoids (dated by TCRdb to about 2017). In terms of the full investigation: The study compared TCR alpha and beta CDR3 repertoires of CD8 single positive T cells derived from in vitro artificial thymic organoids with the repertoires of thymic and peripheral blood naive CD8 T cells. The repertoire sequencing data shown were described as representative of three independent experiments.

Non-mobilized peripheral blood was obtained from healthy adult donors. Enrichment of primary CD8+ T cells was performed with magnetic beads using the Miltenyi CD8+ T cell Isolation Kit. Blood naive CD8 T cells were FACS sorted as CD3+TCRalphabeta+CD8+CD45RO-CCR7+ before RNA extraction. Total RNA was purified from about 40,000 to 200,000 sorted cells per sample with the RNeasy Micro kit, and quality checked on an Agilent RNA 6000 Nano chip. TCRalpha and TCRbeta libraries were amplified separately by semi-nested PCR with Advantage 2 and reverse primers in the TRAC or TRBC constant regions. The amount of total RNA used for first-strand cDNA synthesis ranged from about 3.5 to 500 ng. TCR cDNA libraries were generated by 5'-RACE using the SMARTer PCR cDNA Synthesis kit, with a poly-dT primer for first-strand synthesis. Each semi-nested reverse primer in the constant region carried a 5-nucleotide sample-specific barcode, and the resulting products were cleaned up with the Zymo DNA Clean and Concentrator-5 kit. Up to ten barcoded samples were pooled, ligated to Illumina adaptors and sequenced on an Illumina MiSeq as 2 x 150 bp paired-end reads. In the source study's methods: After demultiplexing, reads were aligned using BLAT against a custom library built from IMGT containing every combination of human TRAV, TRAJ, TRBV, TRBD and TRBJ. The best BLAT hits were picked using pslCDnaFilter (-maxAligns=1, -ignoreIntrons), and custom Perl scripts were used to calculate clonotype frequencies. The public reads were reanalyzed by TCRdb: fastp trimming at Q25, MiXCR alignment, in-frame beta chains only. When rows share a CDR3 protein, they turn into one entry using the most common DNA and genes. V and J calls and clone size were set by TCRdb, not the authors. The sample table holds about 3,100 distinct CDR3 sequences, of which around a third were seen once. In total, the top ten clones hold approximately 2.4% of the sample.

Study-wide findings and limitations: The TCR clonotype diversity of organoid-derived CD8 single positive T cells was physiological and comparable to that of naive CD8 T cells from thymus and blood.

Counted from cysteine to phenylalanine, this CDR3 has 16 amino acids. The only DNA kept is the CDR3, 48 bases in frame from the first base. CDR1 and CDR2 were assigned from the germline V gene as SGHRS and YFSETQ. For this chain, trimming is 1 base at the V end and 4 bases at the J end, and the number of junction bases without a gene match is 2. The sequenced sample consisted of naive CD8+ T cells from blood. This specimen's cell subset or site label, interpreted: CD3+TCRalphabeta+CD8SP T cells; for blood, CD45RO-CCR7+ naive CD8+ T cells. This receptor chain uses TRBV5-1 and TRBJ2-1, and 13 junctional nucleotides match TRBD2. The sequence came from a human donor who gave cord blood stem cells for thymic organoid culture, a cardiac surgery patient who gave postnatal thymus, or a blood donor (not recorded which). The DNA reads as follows: TGCGCCAGCAGCTTGACTAGCGGGAGGGCGTACAATGAGCAGTTCTTC. The translation is CASSLTSGRAYNEQFF. Beyond the CDR3, the reference TRBV5-1 and TRBJ2-1 genes provide the residues; the full variable domain reads: KAGVTQTPRYLIKTRGQQVTLSCSPISGHRSVSWYQQTPGQGLQFLFEYFSETQRNKGNFPGRFSGRQFSNSRSEMNVSTLELGDSALYLCASSLTSGRAYNEQFFGPGTRLTVL.